This record concerns one TCR beta chain sequence. Its specificity is not known. The data stem from a study of blood T cells in healthy people across ages. For the second PCR, which ran for about 6 to 11 cycles, a sample-barcoded 5' primer and a J-beta primer mix were used. TCRdb analysed the 5' RACE reads with MiXCR anew, one entry per CDR3 protein. The repertoire holds fewer than 900,000 distinct CDR3 sequences, with roughly 49% as singletons. General study points: More naive CD4+ cells and higher diversity were found in long-lived than in aged donors. A strong correlation was seen between TCR beta diversity and naive T cell percentage.

V lost 5 bases and J lost 6, with 10 bases in between. This CDR3 is built from 12 residues. The germline gives CDR1 MDHEN, CDR2 SYDVKM. The V call is TRBV28, the J call TRBJ1-1; D unclear. Sequences were obtained from blood. The receptor was isolated from a woman aged 55-75 years in good health. As DNA, the CDR3 is TGTGCCAGCAGTGTAGGTCTGCCTGAAGCTTTCTTT. Amino acids: CASSVGLPEAFF.